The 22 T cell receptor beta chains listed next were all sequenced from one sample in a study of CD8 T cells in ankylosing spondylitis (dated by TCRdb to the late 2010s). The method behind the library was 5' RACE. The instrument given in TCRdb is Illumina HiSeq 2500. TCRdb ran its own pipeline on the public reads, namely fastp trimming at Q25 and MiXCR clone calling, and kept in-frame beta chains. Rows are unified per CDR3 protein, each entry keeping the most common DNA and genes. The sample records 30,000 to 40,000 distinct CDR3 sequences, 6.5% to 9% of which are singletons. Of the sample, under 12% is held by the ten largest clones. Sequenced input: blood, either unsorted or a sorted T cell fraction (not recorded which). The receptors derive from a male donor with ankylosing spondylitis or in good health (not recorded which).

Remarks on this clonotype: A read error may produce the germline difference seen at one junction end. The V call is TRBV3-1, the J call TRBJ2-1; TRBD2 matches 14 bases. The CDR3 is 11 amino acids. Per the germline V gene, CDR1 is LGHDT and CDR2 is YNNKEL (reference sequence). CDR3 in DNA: TGTGCCAGCAGGGGGACTAGCGGGAGTGTCTTC. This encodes CASRGTSGSVF.

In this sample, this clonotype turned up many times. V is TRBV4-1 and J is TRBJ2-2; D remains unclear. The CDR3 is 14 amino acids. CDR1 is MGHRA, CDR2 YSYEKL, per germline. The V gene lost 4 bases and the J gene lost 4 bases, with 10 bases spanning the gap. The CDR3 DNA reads TGCGCCAGCAGCCGCACTCGGGCCACCGGGGAGCTGTTTTTT. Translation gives CASSRTRATGELFF.

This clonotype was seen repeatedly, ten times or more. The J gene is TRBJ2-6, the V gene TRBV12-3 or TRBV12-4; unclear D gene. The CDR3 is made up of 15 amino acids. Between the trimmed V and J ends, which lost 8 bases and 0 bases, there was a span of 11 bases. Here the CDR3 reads CASVRSPSGANVLTF. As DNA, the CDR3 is TGTGCCAGCGTTAGAAGCCCCTCTGGGGCCAACGTCCTGACTTTC.

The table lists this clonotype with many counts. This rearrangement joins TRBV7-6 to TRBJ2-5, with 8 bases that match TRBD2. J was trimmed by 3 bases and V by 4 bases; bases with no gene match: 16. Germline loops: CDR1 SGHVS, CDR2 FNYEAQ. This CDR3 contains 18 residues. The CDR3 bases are TGTGCCAGCAGCTCAGGACGACTGGTAGCGGGATCCAAAGAGACCCAGTACTTC. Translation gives CASSSGRLVAGSKETQYF.

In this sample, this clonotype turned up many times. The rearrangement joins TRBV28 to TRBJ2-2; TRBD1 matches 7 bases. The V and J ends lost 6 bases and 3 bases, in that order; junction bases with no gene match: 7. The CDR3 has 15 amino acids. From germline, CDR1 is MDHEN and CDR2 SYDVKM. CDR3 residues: CASSASDRDTGELFF. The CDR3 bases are TGTGCCAGCAGCGCCTCCGACAGGGACACCGGGGAGCTGTTTTTT.

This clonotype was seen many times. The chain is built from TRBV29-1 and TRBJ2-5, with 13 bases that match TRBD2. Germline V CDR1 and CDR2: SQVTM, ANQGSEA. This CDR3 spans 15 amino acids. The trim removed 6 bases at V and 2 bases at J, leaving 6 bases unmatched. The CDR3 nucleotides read TGCAGCGTCGGACTAGCGGGAGTCTGGCAAGAGACCCAGTACTTC. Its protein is CSVGLAGVWQETQYF.

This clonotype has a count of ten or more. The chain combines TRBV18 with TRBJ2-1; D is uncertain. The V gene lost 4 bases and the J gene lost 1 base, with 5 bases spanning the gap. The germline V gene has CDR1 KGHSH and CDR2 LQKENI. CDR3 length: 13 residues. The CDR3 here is CASSQGSYNEQFF. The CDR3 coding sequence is TGTGCCAGCTCACAGGGTTCCTACAATGAGCAGTTCTTC.

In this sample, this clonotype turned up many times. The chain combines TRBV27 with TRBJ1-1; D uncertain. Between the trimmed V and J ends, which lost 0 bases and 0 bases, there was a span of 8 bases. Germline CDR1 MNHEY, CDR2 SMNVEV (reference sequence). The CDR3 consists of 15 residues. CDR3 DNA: TGTGCCAGCAGTTTATCAAGCACAATGAACACTGAAGCTTTCTTT. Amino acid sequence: CASSLSSTMNTEAFF.

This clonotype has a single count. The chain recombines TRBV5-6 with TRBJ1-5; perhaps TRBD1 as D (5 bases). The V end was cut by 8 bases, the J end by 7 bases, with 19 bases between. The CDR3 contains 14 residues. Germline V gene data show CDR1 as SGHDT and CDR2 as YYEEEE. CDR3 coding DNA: TGTGCCAGGAGCCAAGGGGTCACTATGCAGCCCCAGCATTTT. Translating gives CARSQGVTMQPQHF.

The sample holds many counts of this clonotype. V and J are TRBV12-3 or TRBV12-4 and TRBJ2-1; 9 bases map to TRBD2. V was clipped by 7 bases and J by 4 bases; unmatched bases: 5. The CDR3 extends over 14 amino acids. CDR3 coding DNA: TGTGCCAGCAAGCTAGCGGGGCTATACAATGAGCAGTTCTTC. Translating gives CASKLAGLYNEQFF.

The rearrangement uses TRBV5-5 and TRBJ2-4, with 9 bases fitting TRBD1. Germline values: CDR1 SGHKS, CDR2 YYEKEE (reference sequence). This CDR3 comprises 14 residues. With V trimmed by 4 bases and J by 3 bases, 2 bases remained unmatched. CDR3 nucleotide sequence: TGTGCCAGCAGCCTGACAGGGGGCAAAAACATTCAGTACTTC. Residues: CASSLTGGKNIQYF.

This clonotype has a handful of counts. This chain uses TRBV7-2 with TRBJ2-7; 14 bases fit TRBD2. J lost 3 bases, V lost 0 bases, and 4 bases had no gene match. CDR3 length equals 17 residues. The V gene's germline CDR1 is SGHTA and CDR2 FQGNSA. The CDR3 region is CASSLAGGLAGVYEQYF. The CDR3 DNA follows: TGTGCCAGCAGCTTAGCGGGGGGACTAGCGGGAGTCTACGAGCAGTACTTC.

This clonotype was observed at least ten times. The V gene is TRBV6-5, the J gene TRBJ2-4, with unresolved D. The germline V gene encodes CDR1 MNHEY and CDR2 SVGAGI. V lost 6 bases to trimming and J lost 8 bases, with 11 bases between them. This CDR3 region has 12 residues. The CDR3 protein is CASRNDRDIQYF. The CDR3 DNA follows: TGTGCCAGCAGGAATGATAGGGACATTCAGTACTTC.

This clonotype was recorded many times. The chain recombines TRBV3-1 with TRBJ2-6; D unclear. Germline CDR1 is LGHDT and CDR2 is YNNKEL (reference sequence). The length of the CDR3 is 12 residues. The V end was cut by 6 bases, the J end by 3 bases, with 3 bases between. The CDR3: CASSVGANVLTF. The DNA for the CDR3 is TGTGCCAGCAGTGTTGGGGCCAACGTCCTGACTTTC.

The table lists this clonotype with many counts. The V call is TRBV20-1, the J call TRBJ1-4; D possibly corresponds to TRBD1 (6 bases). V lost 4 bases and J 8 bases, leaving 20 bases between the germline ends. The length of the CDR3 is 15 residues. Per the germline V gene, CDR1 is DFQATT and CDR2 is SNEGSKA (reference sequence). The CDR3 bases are TGCAGTGCTAACAGATGGGGGCTCGGGGGAGAAAAACTGTTTTTT. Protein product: CSANRWGLGGEKLFF.

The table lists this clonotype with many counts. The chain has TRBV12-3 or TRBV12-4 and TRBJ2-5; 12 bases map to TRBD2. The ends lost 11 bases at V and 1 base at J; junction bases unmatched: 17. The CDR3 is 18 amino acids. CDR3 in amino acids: CAFSSARLAGASQETQYF. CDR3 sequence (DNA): TGTGCCTTCAGTTCCGCCCGACTAGCGGGAGCCTCCCAAGAGACCCAGTACTTC.

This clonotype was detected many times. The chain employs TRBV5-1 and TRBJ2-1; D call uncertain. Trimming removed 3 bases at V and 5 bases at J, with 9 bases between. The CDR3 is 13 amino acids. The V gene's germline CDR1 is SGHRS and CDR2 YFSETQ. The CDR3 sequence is CASSYALNNEQFF. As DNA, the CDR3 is TGCGCCAGCAGCTATGCCCTAAACAATGAGCAGTTCTTC.

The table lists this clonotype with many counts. The CDR3 DNA sequence: TGTGCCAGCAGTTCGACGGTTAATGAAAAACTGTTTTTT. It yields the protein CASSSTVNEKLFF. The chain uses TRBV28 and TRBJ1-4; no clear D gene. This CDR3 spans 13 amino acids. V gave up 4 bases and J gave up 4 bases, with 7 bases separating them. Germline CDR1 MDHEN, CDR2 SYDVKM.

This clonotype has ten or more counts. The DNA for the CDR3 is TGTGCCAGCAGCTTAGATTTCGGGACCTATGGCTACACCTTC. This encodes CASSLDFGTYGYTF. V gene TRBV11-2 combines with J gene TRBJ1-2, with a weak D call TRBD1 (5 bases). CDR1 and CDR2 from the germline V gene are SGHAT and FQNNGV. CDR3 length: 14 amino acids. Trimming removed 0 bases from V and 4 bases from J, with 9 bases in between.

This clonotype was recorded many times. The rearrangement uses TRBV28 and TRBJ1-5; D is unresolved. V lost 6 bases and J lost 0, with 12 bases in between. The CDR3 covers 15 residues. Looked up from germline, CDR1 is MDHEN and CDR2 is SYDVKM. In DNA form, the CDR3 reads TGTGCCAGCAGACCCGAGGGCTCTAGCAATCAGCCCCAGCATTTT. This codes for CASRPEGSSNQPQHF.

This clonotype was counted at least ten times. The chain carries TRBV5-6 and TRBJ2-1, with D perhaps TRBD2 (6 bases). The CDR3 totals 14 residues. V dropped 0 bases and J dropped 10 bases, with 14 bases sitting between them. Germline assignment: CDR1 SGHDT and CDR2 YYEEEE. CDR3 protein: CASSLGGDFWEQFF. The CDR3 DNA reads TGTGCCAGCAGCTTGGGGGGGGACTTTTGGGAGCAGTTCTTC.

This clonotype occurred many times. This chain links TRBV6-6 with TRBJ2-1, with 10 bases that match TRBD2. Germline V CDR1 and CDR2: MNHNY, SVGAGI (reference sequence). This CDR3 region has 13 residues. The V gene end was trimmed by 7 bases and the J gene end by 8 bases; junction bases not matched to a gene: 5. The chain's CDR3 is CASNLAGVHEQFF. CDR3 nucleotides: TGTGCCAGCAACCTAGCGGGAGTACATGAGCAGTTCTTC.